The 16 T cell receptor beta chains listed next were all sequenced from one sample in a study of blood T cell repertoires in COVID-19. Measured with immunoSEQ multiplex PCR; TCRdb has only the in-frame clones, and not every one. Altogether some 25,000 clones are present, about 91% being singletons, with the ten largest covering just over 2%. Sequencing was carried out using peripheral blood. These receptors originate from a human donor in a cohort sampled during active COVID-19.

The genes are TRBV7-8 and TRBJ1-5; D unclear. CDR1 and CDR2 from the germline V gene are SGHVS and FQNEAQ. V gave up 4 bases and J gave up 7 bases, with 8 bases separating them. The CDR3 runs to 12 residues. The CDR3 protein is CASSSPGQPQHF. CDR3 coding DNA: TGTGCCAGCAGCTCCCCGGGGCAGCCCCAGCATTTT.

This chain connects TRBV21-1 to TRBJ2-7; the DNA was not compared with TRBD2, the D call given in the table. TRBV21-1 is flagged as a pseudogene. CDR3 size: 16 residues. The CDR3 here is CASSNFGVRGSYEQYF. CDR3 sequence (DNA): TGTGCCAGCAGCAACTTCGGGGTACGGGGTTCCTACGAGCAGTACTTC.

The chain is built from TRBV7-2 and TRBJ2-3; 7 nucleotides agree with TRBD1. The CDR3 runs to 14 residues. V dropped 5 bases and J dropped 2; count of bases not matched to a gene: 4. From germline, CDR1 is SGHTA and CDR2 FQGNSA. The CDR3 sequence: CASSPDRFTDTQYF. The CDR3 bases are TGTGCCAGCAGCCCGGACAGGTTCACAGATACGCAGTATTTT. The full variable domain, rest sourced from reference TRBV7-2 and TRBJ2-3, is GAGVSQSPSNKVTEKGKDVELRCDPISGHTALYWYRQSLGQGLEFLIYFQGNSAPDKSGLPSDRFSAERTGGSVSTLTIQRTQQEDSAVYLCASSPDRFTDTQYFGPGTRLTVL.

Written as DNA, the CDR3 is TGTGCCACCCAATGGCAGGGCGGTGAAAAACTGTTTTTT. This gives the protein CATQWQGGEKLFF. The chain joins TRBV19 to TRBJ1-4, with a tentative D call TRBD1 (5 bases). The CDR3 totals 13 residues. V was trimmed by 10 bases and J by 7 bases, leaving 16 bases between them. Germline CDR1 and CDR2: LNHDA and SQIVND (reference sequence).

This clone came up once. The rearrangement joins TRBV5-1 to TRBJ2-3, with 8 nucleotides matching TRBD1. The CDR3 runs 17 residues. Germline V gives CDR1 SGHRS, CDR2 YFSETQ. The junction had 17 bases not matched to a gene; V was cut back by 4 bases and J by 7 bases. The CDR3 DNA sequence: TGCGCCAGCAGCCCCTGGGGGGTGGACAGGGCCGGACATACGCAGTATTTT. Translating it yields CASSPWGVDRAGHTQYF. Together with reference TRBV5-1 and TRBJ2-3, the CDR3 gives the full variable domain: KAGVTQTPRYLIKTRGQQVTLSCSPISGHRSVSWYQQTPGQGLQFLFEYFSETQRNKGNFPGRFSGRQFSNSRSEMNVSTLELGDSALYLCASSPWGVDRAGHTQYFGPGTRLTVL.

The chain couples TRBV12-3 or TRBV12-4 to TRBJ1-2; 7 bases fit TRBD1. The CDR3 totals 12 residues. V lost 3 bases, J lost 7 bases, and 2 bases stayed unmatched. As DNA, the CDR3 is TGTGCCAGCAGTTTGGGGACAGCTGGCTACACCTTC. Amino acids: CASSLGTAGYTF.

The chain recombines TRBV7-2 with TRBJ2-1; no firm D call. The V gene lost 2 bases and the J gene lost 7 bases, with 6 bases spanning the gap. The CDR3 sequence is 12 residues long. Per germline, CDR1 SGHTA and CDR2 FQGNSA. The DNA of the CDR3 is TGTGCCAGCAGCTTAATCCGGAATGAGCAGTTCTTC. It encodes CASSLIRNEQFF.

The V and J genes are TRBV4-3 and TRBJ2-2, with TRBD1 identical over 10 bases. V was pared by 5 bases and J by 5 bases, with 17 bases of the junction left unmatched. Per germline, CDR1 LGHNA and CDR2 YSLEER. This CDR3 has 19 residues. Written as DNA, the CDR3 is TGCGCCAGCAGCGCCAGTCGACAGGGGGCCTCAACCGAGACCGGGGAGCTGTTTTTT. It specifies CASSASRQGASTETGELFF.

The chain combines TRBV18 with TRBJ2-7; a weak D match, TRBD2 (6 bases). The CDR3 spans 15 residues. V was shortened by 2 bases and J by 2 bases, with 13 bases between the two germline ends. Germline values: CDR1 KGHSH, CDR2 LQKENI. The CDR3 region has the DNA TGTGCCAGCTCACCATCCGGGGGAACCGCCTACGAGCAGTACTTC. This codes for CASSPSGGTAYEQYF.

This chain uses TRBV24-1 with TRBJ2-5, with a weak D call TRBD1 (5 bases). Germline assignment: CDR1 KGHDR and CDR2 SFDVKD. The CDR3 has 13 residues. V lost 3 bases, J lost 7 bases, and 11 bases lay in between. CDR3 nucleotides: TGTGCCACCAGTGATCCGAAAAGGGGGACCCAGTACTTC. It encodes CATSDPKRGTQYF.

The chain couples TRBV9 to TRBJ1-4; 8 positions agree with TRBD1. CDR1 and CDR2 (germline): SGDLS, YYNGEE. After removal of 4 bases from V and 0 bases from J, the junction contained 8 bases not matched to a gene. The CDR3 runs to 17 residues. The CDR3 region has the DNA TGTGCCAGCAGCTCCGGGACAGGATCTGCAACTAATGAAAAACTGTTTTTT. Amino acids: CASSSGTGSATNEKLFF.

The chain carries TRBV18 and TRBJ2-2; 7 bases align to TRBD1. Per the germline V gene, CDR1 is KGHSH and CDR2 is LQKENI. Trimming removed 1 base from V and 6 bases from J; junction bases left unmatched: 5. CDR3 length: 15 residues. The CDR3 DNA is TGTGCCAGCTCACCACGGGACAGTGGTGCCGGGGAGCTGTTTTTT. Residues: CASSPRDSGAGELFF. Full variable domain (remainder filled in from reference TRBV18 and TRBJ2-2): NAGVMQNPRHLVRRRGQEARLRCSPMKGHSHVYWYRQLPEEGLKFMVYLQKENIIDESGMPKERFSAEFPKEGPSILRIQQVVRGDSAAYFCASSPRDSGAGELFFGEGSRLTVL.

The rearrangement joins TRBV7-9 to TRBJ1-4, with D tentatively TRBD1 (5 bases). Germline V gene sequence: CDR1 SEHNR, CDR2 FQNEAQ (reference sequence). CDR3 length equals 12 residues. Trimming took 3 bases from V and 7 from J, leaving 6 bases between them. CDR3 loop: CASSFGGEKLFF. The CDR3, as DNA: TGTGCCAGCAGCTTCGGGGGTGAAAAACTGTTTTTT.

This clone was detected only once. The chain uses TRBV5-5 and TRBJ2-5; TRBD2 aligns across 9 bases. V shed 4 bases and J 4 bases; nucleotides not matched to a gene: 20. Germline CDR1 and CDR2: SGHKS and YYEKEE (reference sequence). CDR3 length: 19 amino acids. In DNA form, the CDR3 reads TGTGCCAGCAGCCCGGTCCGGGACGGAGGATTGCGGGGGGGAGAGACCCAGTACTTC. As protein: CASSPVRDGGLRGGETQYF.

The chain links TRBV11-3 to TRBJ1-2; 8 positions match TRBD1. Germline V lookup: CDR1 SGHNT, CDR2 YENEEA. The V gene end was trimmed by 2 bases and the J gene end by 4 bases; junction bases not matched to a gene: 9. The CDR3 spans 16 residues. CDR3 sequence: CASSLITGGYGYGYTF. CDR3 coding DNA: TGTGCCAGCAGCTTAATTACAGGGGGTTATGGCTATGGCTACACCTTC.

The chain has TRBV3-1 (or the pseudogene TRBV3-2) and TRBJ1-3, with 7 bases identical to TRBD1. Per the germline V gene, CDR1 is LGHDT and CDR2 is YNNKEL (reference sequence). The CDR3 extends over 15 amino acids. The ends lost 4 bases at V and 0 bases at J; junction bases unmatched: 3. The CDR3 coding sequence is TGTGCCAGCAGCCCGGGACAGCACTCTGGAAACACCATATATTTT. Protein sequence: CASSPGQHSGNTIYF.